One sample yielded the 24 T cell receptor beta chains listed below, sequenced in a study of blood T cell repertoires in COVID-19. The method was immunoSEQ multiplex PCR; TCRdb's version includes in-frame clones alone and lacks a portion of them. Here the sample spans a few hundred thousand clones, roughly 91% being singletons. Sequenced sample: peripheral blood. These TCRs come from a woman younger than 45 with COVID-19, enrolled during active disease.

As concerns this clone: Distinct nucleotide sequences in the sample also encode this CDR3. The V call is TRBV5-1, the J call TRBJ1-2, with 7 nucleotides matching TRBD1. J was trimmed by 4 bases and V by 0 bases; bases with no gene match: 3. Germline CDR1 reads SGHRS; CDR2 reads YFSETQ. The CDR3 totals 14 residues. The CDR3 nucleotides read TGCGCCAGCAGCTTGGGGCAGGGGGTCTATGGCTACACCTTC. Its protein product is CASSLGQGVYGYTF.

The chain combines TRBV2 with TRBJ2-2, with TRBD1 matching 10 bases. J gave up 3 bases and V 2 bases, and 6 bases lay outside the gene matches. Looked up from germline, CDR1 is SNHLY and CDR2 is FYNNEI. The CDR3 loop spans 17 amino acids. This chain's CDR3 is CASSESGQGVDTGELFF. For the CDR3, the DNA is TGTGCCAGCAGTGAATCTGGACAGGGGGTTGACACCGGGGAGCTGTTTTTT.

In the case of this clone: Its ends do not fully match the called genes, so a read error is possible. V and J are TRBV6-1 and TRBJ2-2, with D maybe TRBD2 (6 bases). The CDR3 contains 14 residues. Germline assignment: CDR1 MNHNS and CDR2 SASEGT. The CDR3 DNA reads TGTGCCAGCAGTGAAGCCACCTTTGGCGGGAAGCTGTTTTTT. Protein sequence: CASSEATFGGKLFF.

The J gene is TRBJ1-5, the V gene TRBV19; D not resolved. The CDR3 has 12 residues. Deletions cut 7 bases from V and 7 bases from J, with 11 bases between. The germline V gene has CDR1 LNHDA and CDR2 SQIVND (reference sequence). The CDR3 spells CASTIIGQPQHF. The CDR3 coding sequence is TGTGCCAGTACCATAATTGGCCAGCCCCAGCATTTT.

The chain joins TRBV19 to TRBJ1-1, with D tentatively TRBD1 (5 bases). This CDR3 has 14 residues. Between the trimmed V and J ends, which lost 3 bases and 4 bases, there was a span of 12 bases. Germline values: CDR1 LNHDA, CDR2 SQIVND (reference sequence). The CDR3 DNA reads as TGTGCCAGTAGTATGGGGCAGGGTAGCACTGAAGCTTTCTTT. The encoded protein is CASSMGQGSTEAFF.

The CDR3 coding sequence is TGCGCCAGCAGCCAAGCGGACAGGGTCAACACTGAAGCTTTCTTT. As protein: CASSQADRVNTEAFF. The chain carries TRBV4-1 and TRBJ1-1, with 8 bases matching TRBD1. The CDR3 covers 15 residues. Germline CDR1 MGHRA, CDR2 YSYEKL. Losses at the gene ends were 1 base for V and 2 bases for J; bases not matched to a gene: 3.

The chain uses TRBV30 and TRBJ1-1; tentative D call: TRBD1 (5 bases). Per the germline V gene, CDR1 is GTSNPN and CDR2 is SVGIG (reference sequence). The V and J ends lost 4 bases and 1 base respectively, with 19 bases between them. CDR3 size: 16 residues. DNA for the CDR3: TGTGCCTGGATCAACGCAGGGATCCCCAGGAACACTGAAGCTTTCTTT. This codes for CAWINAGIPRNTEAFF.

The rearrangement joins TRBV7-9 to TRBJ1-1; D gene uncertain. V dropped 1 base and J dropped 8 bases, with 5 bases sitting between them. The CDR3 covers 11 residues. Looked up from germline, CDR1 is SEHNR and CDR2 is FQNEAQ (reference sequence). The CDR3 is CASSLVQEAFF. CDR3 nucleotide sequence: TGTGCCAGCAGCTTAGTCCAAGAAGCTTTCTTT.

The V gene is TRBV7-9, the J gene TRBJ2-3; a weak D match, TRBD2 (5 bases). The CDR3 extends over 14 amino acids. CDR1 is SEHNR and CDR2 is FQNEAQ in the germline V gene (reference sequence). V shed 5 bases and J shed 0 bases, with 9 bases lying between them. As DNA, the CDR3 is TGTGCCAGCAGCCCGCCGGGGAGCACAGATACGCAGTATTTT. This encodes CASSPPGSTDTQYF.

The rearrangement uses TRBV28 and TRBJ1-2, with D tentatively TRBD1 (5 bases). V lost 3 bases, J lost 2 bases, and 7 bases lay in between. Germline-derived CDR1 and CDR2 are MDHEN and SYDVKM. The CDR3 has 13 residues. The CDR3 spells CASSFTGNYGYTF. In DNA form, the CDR3 reads TGTGCCAGCAGTTTCACAGGAAACTATGGCTACACCTTC.

The CDR3 loop is CASRTGGAREQYF. CDR3 DNA: TGTGCCAGCAGAACCGGGGGGGCTCGGGAGCAGTACTTC. This chain links TRBV6-5 with TRBJ2-7; 8 bases are a match to TRBD2. Losses at the gene ends were 6 bases for V and 7 bases for J; bases not matched to a gene: 8. Per germline, CDR1 MNHEY and CDR2 SVGAGI. The CDR3 spans 13 residues.

On this clone itself: Additional DNA sequences in this sample encode the identical CDR3. This chain links TRBV5-1 with TRBJ1-5; D may be TRBD1 (6 bases). The germline V and J ends were trimmed by 0 bases and 5 bases, with 9 bases remaining between them. Germline-derived CDR1 and CDR2 are SGHRS and YFSETQ. The CDR3 has 14 residues. CDR3 loop: CASSLDRADQPQHF. In DNA form, the CDR3 reads TGCGCCAGCAGCTTGGACAGGGCCGATCAGCCCCAGCATTTT.

The rearrangement joins TRBV18 to TRBJ1-4; weak D call: TRBD1 (5 bases). The V gene lost 6 bases and the J gene lost 7 bases, with 15 bases spanning the gap. Germline V gene sequence: CDR1 KGHSH, CDR2 LQKENI. This CDR3 is built from 14 residues. In nucleotides, the CDR3 is TGTGCCAGCTCTCCGGGGGGTCGAGGTGAAAAACTGTTTTTT. Translating gives CASSPGGRGEKLFF.

The V gene is TRBV3-1 (or the pseudogene TRBV3-2), the J gene TRBJ2-1; TRBD2 agrees at 11 bases. CDR1 LGHDT and CDR2 YNNKEL come from the germline V gene (reference sequence). V gave up 4 bases and J gave up 10 bases; unmatched junction bases: 3. This CDR3 spans 13 amino acids. CDR3 coding DNA: TGTGCCAGCAGCCTTAGCGGGGGGGCGGAGCAGTTCTTC. This sequence encodes CASSLSGGAEQFF.

This clone was seen only once. The sample holds other DNA sequences that translate to the same CDR3. The J gene is TRBJ2-7, the V gene TRBV4-1; TRBD2 aligns across 7 bases. Germline V gene data show CDR1 as MGHRA and CDR2 as YSYEKL. This CDR3 has 15 residues. V gave up 1 base and J gave up 0 bases; unmatched junction bases: 3. The CDR3 DNA sequence: TGCGCCAGCAGCCAAGGGCTAGCGGACTCCTACGAGCAGTACTTC. Translating gives CASSQGLADSYEQYF.

V is TRBV18 and J is TRBJ1-2; 8 bases agree with TRBD1. With 4 bases clipped from V and 5 bases from J, the junction kept 6 bases outside the gene matches. Germline values: CDR1 KGHSH, CDR2 LQKENI. The CDR3 spans 14 residues. The CDR3: CASSLRDRNYGYTF. CDR3 sequence (DNA): TGTGCCAGCTCACTCCGGGACAGGAATTATGGCTACACCTTC.

The J gene is TRBJ2-1, the V gene TRBV5-1; TRBD1 agrees at 9 bases. The length of the CDR3 is 15 residues. The germline CDR1 and CDR2 sequences are SGHRS and YFSETQ. Trimming cost V 6 bases and J 3 bases; bases outside gene matches: 7. CDR3 DNA: TGCGCCAGCACCTACAGGGGGCCTGGCTACAATGAGCAGTTCTTC. Translated: CASTYRGPGYNEQFF.

This chain uses TRBV16 with TRBJ1-1, with 8 bases matching TRBD1. This CDR3 has 13 amino acids. After removal of 5 bases from V and 4 bases from J, the junction contained 3 bases not matched to a gene. Per germline, CDR1 KGHSY and CDR2 FQNENV. The CDR3 DNA reads as TGTGCCAGCAGCTATACAGGGGGCACTGAAGCTTTCTTT. It yields the protein CASSYTGGTEAFF.

This sequence joins TRBV19 and TRBJ1-4; D is possibly TRBD1 (6 bases). The CDR3 spans 13 residues. Trimming stripped 3 bases from V and 10 bases from J, with 12 bases between. Germline V lookup: CDR1 LNHDA, CDR2 SQIVND (reference sequence). CDR3 sequence reads: CASSIDPRGKLFF. The DNA of the CDR3 is TGTGCCAGTAGTATCGACCCCAGGGGAAAACTGTTTTTT.

In regard to this clone: Other DNA sequences within the sample encode an identical CDR3. The rearrangement links TRBV4-1 to TRBJ1-3; weak D call: TRBD1 (6 bases). This CDR3 contains 15 residues. With 0 bases removed from V and 1 base from J, the gap between germline ends came to 7 bases. Looked up from germline, CDR1 is MGHRA and CDR2 is YSYEKL. The CDR3 DNA is TGCGCCAGCAGCCAAGATCAGGGGTCTGGAAACACCATATATTTT. This encodes CASSQDQGSGNTIYF.

The gene calls are TRBV7-9 and TRBJ1-2; 9 bases fit TRBD1. CDR1 is SEHNR and CDR2 is FQNEAQ in the germline V gene (reference sequence). The CDR3 has 19 residues. V lost 3 bases and J lost 8; bases outside the gene matches: 22. CDR3 bases: TGTGCCAGCAGCTTCGTGGTACTTACAGGGGGCGAAGGAGTAGGAGGCTACACCTTC. Translation gives CASSFVVLTGGEGVGGYTF. Filled out from reference TRBV7-9 and TRBJ1-2, the complete variable domain reads DTGVSQNPRHKITKRGQNVTFRCDPISEHNRLYWYRQTLGQGPEFLTYFQNEAQLEKSRLLSDRFSAERPKGSFSTLEIQRTEQGDSAMYLCASSFVVLTGGEGVGGYTFGSGTRLTVV.

The rearrangement links TRBV5-1 to TRBJ2-1; 7 nucleotides agree with TRBD1. This CDR3 region has 16 residues. Trimming removed 4 bases from V and 1 base from J; junction bases left unmatched: 8. Germline values: CDR1 SGHRS, CDR2 YFSETQ. The chain's CDR3 is CASSRGQDLSYNEQFF. The CDR3 bases are TGCGCCAGCAGCAGAGGACAGGACTTGTCCTACAATGAGCAGTTCTTC.

This sequence joins TRBV6-5 and TRBJ1-1; perhaps TRBD1 as D (5 bases). The CDR3 runs 15 residues. Germline values: CDR1 MNHEY, CDR2 SVGAGI. Trimming took off 0 bases at V and 5 bases at J, with 13 bases between the two ends. CDR3 sequence (DNA): TGTGCCAGCAGTTACTCGACGGCGGGGCGGACTGAAGCTTTCTTT. Translation: CASSYSTAGRTEAFF.

This chain links TRBV9 with TRBJ1-1, with D possibly TRBD1 on 5 matching bases. CDR3 length: 14 amino acids. Germline V gene lookup returns CDR1 SGDLS and CDR2 YYNGEE. V lost 4 bases and J lost 7, with 17 bases in between. The CDR3 here is CASSRSGQGVEAFF. CDR3 DNA sequence: TGTGCCAGCAGCCGTAGTGGGCAGGGCGTTGAAGCTTTCTTT.